Listed here is a single T cell receptor (beta chain). The sample is drawn from a study of T cell changes during pregnancy in multiple sclerosis. Sequencing was performed with immunoSEQ multiplex PCR; in TCRdb, only in-frame clones are kept and a portion is missing. The sample carries more than 25,000 clones, just over 90% recorded once. There are 15 residues in the CDR3. V lost 1 base and J lost 5; bases outside the gene matches: 6. Germline-derived CDR1 and CDR2 are SGHTA and FQGNSA. Source: peripheral blood, taken in the first trimester of pregnancy. J is TRBJ2-5 and V is TRBV7-2; 8 bases are shared with TRBD1. This clonotype originated in a female donor in good health, enrolled as a control in a pregnancy study. This CDR3 is CASSLDAGGWETQYF. Here the CDR3 DNA reads TGTGCCAGCAGCTTAGACGCAGGGGGCTGGGAGACCCAGTACTTC.